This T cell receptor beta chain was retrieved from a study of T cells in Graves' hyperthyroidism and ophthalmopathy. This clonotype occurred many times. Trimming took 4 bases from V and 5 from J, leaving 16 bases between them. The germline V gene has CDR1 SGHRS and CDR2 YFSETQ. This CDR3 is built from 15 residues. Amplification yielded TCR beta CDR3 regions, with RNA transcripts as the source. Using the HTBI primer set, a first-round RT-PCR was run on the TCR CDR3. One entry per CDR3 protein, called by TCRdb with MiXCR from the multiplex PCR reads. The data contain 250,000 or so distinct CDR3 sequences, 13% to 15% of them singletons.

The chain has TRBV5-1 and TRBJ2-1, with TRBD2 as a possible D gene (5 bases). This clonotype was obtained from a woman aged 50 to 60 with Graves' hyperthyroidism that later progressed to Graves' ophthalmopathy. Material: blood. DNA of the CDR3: TGCGCCAGCAGCCCCGAGCGGAGTCGCAACAATGAGCAGTTCTTC. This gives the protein CASSPERSRNNEQFF.